Described below is a single T cell receptor (beta chain) sequence and its context. Its antigen is undetermined. The data were obtained in a study of beta chain features in type 1 diabetes. As for the study in general: Summed over all samples, the examined sorted cells came to 95 million to 120 million. Study results and limitations: Moderate but significant shortening of TCRB CDR3s was recorded in all four CD4+ subsets from Type 1 diabetes patients. Insertions at VDJ junctions were less frequent in type 1 diabetes patients. These patients also deleted more nucleotides at the same junctions.

The ends were cut back, 0 bases at V and 1 base at J, with 10 bases in the middle. CDR1 is KGHSH and CDR2 is LQKENI in the germline V gene. The CDR3 sequence is 17 residues long. Researchers reported sorting CD4+ naive, central memory, regulatory and stem cell-like memory cells via CD45RO/CCR7/CD25/CD127/CD95/CD27. TCRB transcripts that were expressed got sequenced, as all of the isolated RNA had been reverse transcribed. Profiled with immunoSEQ multiplex PCR; TCRdb holds only in-frame clones, not every one. Among more than 300,000 clones listed, around an eighth were seen once. The clonotype comes from a woman in her late teens or twenties with type 1 diabetes. The chain recombines TRBV18 with TRBJ2-6; D uncertain. The sequencing sample was made of naive CD4+ T cells from blood. In nucleotides, the CDR3 is TGTGCCAGCTCACCACCACTGTCCCCATCTGGGGCCAACGTCCTGACTTTC. This translates into CASSPPLSPSGANVLTF. Complete variable domain (other parts from reference TRBV18 and TRBJ2-6): NAGVMQNPRHLVRRRGQEARLRCSPMKGHSHVYWYRQLPEEGLKFMVYLQKENIIDESGMPKERFSAEFPKEGPSILRIQQVVRGDSAAYFCASSPPLSPSGANVLTFGAGSRLTVL.